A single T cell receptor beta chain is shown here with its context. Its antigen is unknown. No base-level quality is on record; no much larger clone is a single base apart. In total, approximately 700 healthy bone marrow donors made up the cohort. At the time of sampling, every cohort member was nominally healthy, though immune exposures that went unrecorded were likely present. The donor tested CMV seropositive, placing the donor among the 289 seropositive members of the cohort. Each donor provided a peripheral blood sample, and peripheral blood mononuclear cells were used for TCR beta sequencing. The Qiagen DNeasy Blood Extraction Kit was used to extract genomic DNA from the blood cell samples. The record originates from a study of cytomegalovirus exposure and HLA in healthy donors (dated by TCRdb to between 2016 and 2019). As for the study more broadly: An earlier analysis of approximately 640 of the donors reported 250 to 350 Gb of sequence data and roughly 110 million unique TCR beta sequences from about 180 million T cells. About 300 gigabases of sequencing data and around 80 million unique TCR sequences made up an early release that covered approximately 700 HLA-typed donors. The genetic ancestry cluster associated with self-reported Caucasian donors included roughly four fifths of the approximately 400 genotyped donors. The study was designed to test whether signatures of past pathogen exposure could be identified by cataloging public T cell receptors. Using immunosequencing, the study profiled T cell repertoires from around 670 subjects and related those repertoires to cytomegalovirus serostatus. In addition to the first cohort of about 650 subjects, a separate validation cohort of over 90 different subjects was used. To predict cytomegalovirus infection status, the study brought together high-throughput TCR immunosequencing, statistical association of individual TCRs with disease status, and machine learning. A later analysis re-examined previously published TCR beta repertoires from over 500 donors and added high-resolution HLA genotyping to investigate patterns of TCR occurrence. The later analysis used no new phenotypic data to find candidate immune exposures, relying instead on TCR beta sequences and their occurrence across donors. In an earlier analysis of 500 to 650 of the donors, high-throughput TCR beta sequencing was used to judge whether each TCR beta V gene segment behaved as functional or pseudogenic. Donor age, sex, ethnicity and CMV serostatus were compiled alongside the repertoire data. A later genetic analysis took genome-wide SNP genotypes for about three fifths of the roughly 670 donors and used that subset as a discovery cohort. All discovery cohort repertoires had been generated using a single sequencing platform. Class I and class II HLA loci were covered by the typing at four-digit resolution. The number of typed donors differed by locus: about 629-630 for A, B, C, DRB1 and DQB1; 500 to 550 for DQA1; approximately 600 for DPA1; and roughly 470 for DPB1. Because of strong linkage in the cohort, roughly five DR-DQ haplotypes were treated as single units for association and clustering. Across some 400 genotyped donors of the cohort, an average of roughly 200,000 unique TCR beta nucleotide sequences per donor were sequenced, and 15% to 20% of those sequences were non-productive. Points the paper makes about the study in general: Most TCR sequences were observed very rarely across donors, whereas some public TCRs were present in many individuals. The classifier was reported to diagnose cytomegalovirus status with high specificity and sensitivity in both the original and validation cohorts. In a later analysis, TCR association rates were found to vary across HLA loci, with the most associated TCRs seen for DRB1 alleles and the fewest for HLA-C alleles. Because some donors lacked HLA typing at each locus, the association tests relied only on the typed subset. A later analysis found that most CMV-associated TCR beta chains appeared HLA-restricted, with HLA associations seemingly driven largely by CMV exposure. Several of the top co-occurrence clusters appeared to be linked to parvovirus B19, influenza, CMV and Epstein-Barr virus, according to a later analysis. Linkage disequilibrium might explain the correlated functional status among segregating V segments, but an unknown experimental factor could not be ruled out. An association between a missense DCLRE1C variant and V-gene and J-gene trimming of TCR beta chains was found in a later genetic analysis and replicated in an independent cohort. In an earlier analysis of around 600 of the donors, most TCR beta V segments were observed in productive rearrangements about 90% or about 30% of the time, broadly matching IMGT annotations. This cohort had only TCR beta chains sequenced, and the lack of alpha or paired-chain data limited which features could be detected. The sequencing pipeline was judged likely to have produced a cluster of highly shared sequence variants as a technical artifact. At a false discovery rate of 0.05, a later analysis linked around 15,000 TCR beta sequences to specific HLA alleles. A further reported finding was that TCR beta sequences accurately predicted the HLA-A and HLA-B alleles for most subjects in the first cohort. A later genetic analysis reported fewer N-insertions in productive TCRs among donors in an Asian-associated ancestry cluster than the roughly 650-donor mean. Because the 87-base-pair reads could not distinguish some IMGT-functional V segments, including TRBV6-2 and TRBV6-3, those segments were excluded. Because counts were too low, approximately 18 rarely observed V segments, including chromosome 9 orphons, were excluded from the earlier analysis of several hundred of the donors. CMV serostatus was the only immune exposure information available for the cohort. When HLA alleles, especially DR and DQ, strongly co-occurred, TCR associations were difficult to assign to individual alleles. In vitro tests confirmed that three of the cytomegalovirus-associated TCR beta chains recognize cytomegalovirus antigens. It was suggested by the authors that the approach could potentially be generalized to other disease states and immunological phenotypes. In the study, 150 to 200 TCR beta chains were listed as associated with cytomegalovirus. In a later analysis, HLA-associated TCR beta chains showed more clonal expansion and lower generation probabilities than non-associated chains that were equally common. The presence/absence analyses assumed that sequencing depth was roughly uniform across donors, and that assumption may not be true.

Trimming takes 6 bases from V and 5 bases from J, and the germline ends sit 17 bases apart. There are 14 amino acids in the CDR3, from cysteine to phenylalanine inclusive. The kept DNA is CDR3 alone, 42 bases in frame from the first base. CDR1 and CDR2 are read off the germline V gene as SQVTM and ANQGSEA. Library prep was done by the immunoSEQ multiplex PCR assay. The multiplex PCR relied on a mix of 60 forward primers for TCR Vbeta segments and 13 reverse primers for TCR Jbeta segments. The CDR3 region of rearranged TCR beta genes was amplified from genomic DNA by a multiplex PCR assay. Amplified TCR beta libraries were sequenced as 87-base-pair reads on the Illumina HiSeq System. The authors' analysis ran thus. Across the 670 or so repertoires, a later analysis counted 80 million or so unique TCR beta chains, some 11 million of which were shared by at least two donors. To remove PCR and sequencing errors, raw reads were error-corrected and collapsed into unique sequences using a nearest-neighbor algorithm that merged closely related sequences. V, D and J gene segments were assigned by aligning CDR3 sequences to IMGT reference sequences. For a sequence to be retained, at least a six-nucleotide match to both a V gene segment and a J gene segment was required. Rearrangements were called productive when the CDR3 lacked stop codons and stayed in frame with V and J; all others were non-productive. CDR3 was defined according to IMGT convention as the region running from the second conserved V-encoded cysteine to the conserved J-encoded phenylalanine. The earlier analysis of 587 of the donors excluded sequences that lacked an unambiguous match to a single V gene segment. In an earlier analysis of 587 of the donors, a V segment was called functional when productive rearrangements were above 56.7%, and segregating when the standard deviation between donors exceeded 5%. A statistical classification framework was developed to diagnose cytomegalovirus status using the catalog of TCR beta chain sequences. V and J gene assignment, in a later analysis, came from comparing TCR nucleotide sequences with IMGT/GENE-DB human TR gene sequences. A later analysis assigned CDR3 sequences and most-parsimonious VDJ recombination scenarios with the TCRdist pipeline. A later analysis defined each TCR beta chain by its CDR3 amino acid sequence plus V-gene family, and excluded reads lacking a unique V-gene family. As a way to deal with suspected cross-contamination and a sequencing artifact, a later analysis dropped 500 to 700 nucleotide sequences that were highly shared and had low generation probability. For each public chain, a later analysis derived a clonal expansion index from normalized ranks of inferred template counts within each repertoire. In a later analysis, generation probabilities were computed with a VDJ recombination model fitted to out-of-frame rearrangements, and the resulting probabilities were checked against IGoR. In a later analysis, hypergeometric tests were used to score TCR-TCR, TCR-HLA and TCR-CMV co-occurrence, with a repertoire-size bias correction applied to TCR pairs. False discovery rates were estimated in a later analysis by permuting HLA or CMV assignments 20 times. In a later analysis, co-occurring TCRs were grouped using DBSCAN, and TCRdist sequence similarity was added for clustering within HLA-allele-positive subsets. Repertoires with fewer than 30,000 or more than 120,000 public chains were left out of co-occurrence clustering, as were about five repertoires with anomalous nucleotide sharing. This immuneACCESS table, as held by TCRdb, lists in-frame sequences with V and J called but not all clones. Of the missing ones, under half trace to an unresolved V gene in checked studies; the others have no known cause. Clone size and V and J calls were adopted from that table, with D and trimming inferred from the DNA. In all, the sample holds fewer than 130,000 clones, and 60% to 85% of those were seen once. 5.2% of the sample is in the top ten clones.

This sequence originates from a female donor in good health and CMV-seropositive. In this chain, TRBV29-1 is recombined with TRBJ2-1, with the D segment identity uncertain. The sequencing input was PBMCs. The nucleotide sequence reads TGCAGCGTGCGTGACGGCGGTATAAACAATGAGCAGTTCTTC. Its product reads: CSVRDGGINNEQFF.